This TCR beta chain stems from a study of identical twins. CDR3 length equals 12 residues. Germline lookup yields CDR1 KGHDR and CDR2 SFDVKD. V lost 3 bases and J lost 5, with 5 bases in between. TCRdb reanalysed the 5' RACE reads using MiXCR and keeps one entry per CDR3 protein. The table records around 370,000 distinct CDR3 sequences, around 9.7% of them present only once. This clonotype was detected only a few times. Its antigen is still unknown. Points from the study as a whole: For monozygotic twins, models underestimated out-of-frame TCR alpha sharing. Invariant T cells like MAIT and iNKT could partly confound the zero-insertion analyses.

The chain has TRBV24-1 and TRBJ2-3; D gene ambiguous. The TCR comes from a woman aged 45-59 years in good health. What was sequenced was naive T cells sorted from blood. CDR3 in amino acids: CATSDTRDTQYF. Here the CDR3 DNA reads TGTGCCACCAGTGATACCCGAGATACGCAGTATTTT.